Listed here is a single T cell receptor beta chain. The specificity of this receptor is unknown. Base-call qualities are not available, and no considerably larger clone is one nucleotide away. The germline ends are 6 bases apart after V is trimmed by 4 bases and J by 6 bases. As encoded in the germline V gene (reference sequence), CDR1 is GTSNPN while CDR2 is SVGIG. The CDR3 spans 11 residues, from the cysteine through the phenylalanine. Solely the CDR3 DNA is kept, with 33 bases framed from the first base. The data derive from a study of blood T cell repertoires in COVID-19 (dated by TCRdb to 2020 to 2022). Regarding the study in general: The collaborator samples originated in the United States, Italy and Spain and spanned the acute and convalescent phases of COVID-19. The material from the prospective study consisted of cDNA or gDNA derived from T cells, B-cell-depleted T cells, or PBMCs. Subjects who had been exposed to COVID-19, were actively infected with it, or had recovered from it provided the deeply sampled blood TCRbeta repertoires that made up the dataset. Sample metadata almost always included a de-identified subject ID, COVID-19 status, age in years and sex. HLA class I and class II types, where available, came from metadata supplied by the sample provider rather than from assay-based typing. Samples were obtained from the ongoing ImmuneRACE study (first 160 participants) and from 1,254 subjects provided by 6 global collaborators. A freely available public database, intended as a resource for researchers studying the immune response to SARS-CoV-2, is where the repertoires were released.

TCRbeta CDR3 regions were amplified from genomic DNA using the immunoSEQ Assay, a bias-controlled multiplex PCR. In the original analysis: Within the assay, amplification of reference gene primers was used to estimate how many nucleated cells each sample contained. To quantify the absolute abundance of each unique TCRbeta CDR3 rearrangement, sequence reads were collapsed and filtered. For each sample, productive Simpson clonality was calculated by taking the square root of Simpson's diversity index across productive rearrangements. TCRdb mirrors the immuneACCESS table, restricted to in-frame sequences. Some clones are absent from its copies; in checked studies, under half trace to an unresolved V gene, and the reason for the others is unknown. The V and J calls and the clone size are those of that table, but D and trimming were determined from the DNA. This sample comprises approximately 290,000 clones, 65% to 85% of them detected only once. Clones ranked in the top ten supply 15% to 18% of the sample.

Results the study describes overall, beyond this receptor: The quantity of clinical and demographic metadata differed by source and by participant and was supplied without curation.

One collaborating source in Seattle enrolled patients while the patients were actively infected and followed the patients over time throughout the course of disease. Each collaborating institution followed its own protocols to collect whole blood in K2EDTA tubes. For TCRbeta analysis, collaborators shipped samples as frozen whole blood, isolated PBMCs, or DNA extracted from either of those sample types. The TCR comes from a person aged 65 to 79 with COVID-19, enrolled during active disease. This chain joins TRBV30 to TRBJ2-2; the D gene cannot be named for sure. The sample comprised peripheral blood. Here the CDR3 is given as CAWTIAGELFF. The DNA sequence is as follows: TGTGCCTGGACTATTGCCGGGGAGCTGTTTTTT.